A selection of T cell receptor beta chains follows, all from one sample in a study of PD-1 blockade in mismatch repair-deficient tumors. The assay was immunoSEQ multiplex PCR, and TCRdb's table has in-frame clones only and misses some. The table has about 23,000 clones, 65% to 85% seen once. The material was peripheral blood, obtained 12 weeks after starting pembrolizumab. Receptor source: an adult with mismatch repair-deficient cancer. The CDR3 runs from the conserved cysteine through the conserved F or W. Each record gives: V gene, D gene, clone size, J gene, CDR3 length, CDR3 protein, CDR3 DNA. D genes are given only for firm matches. Size is stated for part of the rows, as once, few or many counts, or as a class when the clone is expanded.

v_call: TRBV7-6; d_call: .; clone_size: once; j_call: TRBJ2-1; cdr3_length: 16; cdr3_aa: CASSLQGTNSYNEQFF; cdr3_nt: TGTGCCAGCAGCTTACAGGGGACTAACTCCTACAATGAGCAGTTCTTC
v_call: TRBV19; d_call: .; clone_size: .; j_call: TRBJ2-1; cdr3_length: 16; cdr3_aa: CASSIIWTWSYNEQFF; cdr3_nt: TGTGCCAGTAGTATAATCTGGACTTGGTCCTACAATGAGCAGTTCTTC
v_call: TRBV29-1; d_call: TRBD2; clone_size: .; j_call: TRBJ2-7; cdr3_length: 16; cdr3_aa: CSVWTSGGGGAYEQYF; cdr3_nt: TGCAGCGTTTGGACTAGCGGGGGTGGGGGGGCCTACGAGCAGTACTTC
v_call: TRBV2; d_call: .; clone_size: .; j_call: TRBJ2-7; cdr3_length: 15; cdr3_aa: CASSEPATSSYEQYF; cdr3_nt: TGTGCCAGCAGTGAACCAGCGACGAGCTCCTACGAGCAGTACTTC
v_call: TRBV29-1; d_call: .; clone_size: .; j_call: TRBJ2-7; cdr3_length: 14; cdr3_aa: CSVGGVAQGYEQYF; cdr3_nt: TGCAGCGTTGGAGGGGTAGCACAGGGATACGAGCAGTACTTC
v_call: TRBV19; d_call: .; clone_size: .; j_call: TRBJ2-1; cdr3_length: 17; cdr3_aa: CASSTPPARSSYNEQFF; cdr3_nt: TGTGCCAGTAGTACCCCCCCGGCGAGAAGCTCCTACAATGAGCAGTTCTTC
v_call: TRBV6-4; d_call: .; clone_size: .; j_call: TRBJ2-1; cdr3_length: 14; cdr3_aa: CASSDGSSYNEQFF; cdr3_nt: TGTGCCAGCAGTGACGGGAGCTCCTACAATGAGCAGTTCTTC
v_call: TRBV12-2; d_call: .; clone_size: .; j_call: TRBJ2-7; cdr3_length: 14; cdr3_aa: CASRLDGRIHEQYF; cdr3_nt: TGTGCAAGTCGCTTAGATGGTAGGATCCACGAGCAGTACTTC
v_call: TRBV5-6; d_call: TRBD1; clone_size: .; j_call: TRBJ1-2; cdr3_length: 14; cdr3_aa: CASSPGTGLYGYTF; cdr3_nt: TGTGCCAGCAGCCCCGGGACAGGGCTCTATGGCTACACCTTC
v_call: TRBV6-1; d_call: .; clone_size: .; j_call: TRBJ2-7; cdr3_length: 12; cdr3_aa: CASTWGPYEQYF; cdr3_nt: TGTGCCAGTACGTGGGGACCCTACGAGCAGTACTTC
v_call: TRBV2; d_call: .; clone_size: .; j_call: TRBJ1-5; cdr3_length: 15; cdr3_aa: CASSGRTYSNQPQHF; cdr3_nt: TGTGCCAGCAGTGGAAGAACTTATAGCAATCAGCCCCAGCATTTT
v_call: TRBV5-4; d_call: .; clone_size: .; j_call: TRBJ2-2; cdr3_length: 16; cdr3_aa: CASSLYQGLVTGELFF; cdr3_nt: TGTGCCAGCAGCTTGTATCAGGGGCTCGTTACCGGGGAGCTGTTTTTT
v_call: TRBV29-1; d_call: TRBD2; clone_size: .; j_call: TRBJ2-6; cdr3_length: 16; cdr3_aa: CSVEDPGGVGANVLTF; cdr3_nt: TGCAGCGTTGAAGATCCGGGAGGGGTTGGGGCCAACGTCCTGACTTTC
v_call: TRBV7-9; d_call: .; clone_size: .; j_call: TRBJ2-5; cdr3_length: 17; cdr3_aa: CASSLGAPGVGGETQYF; cdr3_nt: TGTGCCAGCAGCTTAGGAGCCCCGGGGGTGGGCGGAGAGACCCAGTACTTC
v_call: TRBV5-6; d_call: .; clone_size: .; j_call: TRBJ1-1; cdr3_length: 13; cdr3_aa: CASSSGPNTEAFF; cdr3_nt: TGTGCCAGCAGCTCGGGGCCAAACACTGAAGCTTTCTTT
v_call: TRBV11-2; d_call: .; clone_size: .; j_call: TRBJ2-2; cdr3_length: 15; cdr3_aa: CASRSTGWYTGELFF; cdr3_nt: TGTGCCAGCAGGTCTACAGGGTGGTACACCGGGGAGCTGTTTTTT
v_call: TRBV7-9; d_call: TRBD1; clone_size: .; j_call: TRBJ1-1; cdr3_length: 14; cdr3_aa: CASRTGTENTEAFF; cdr3_nt: TGTGCCAGCAGGACCGGGACAGAGAACACTGAAGCTTTCTTT
v_call: TRBV9; d_call: TRBD2; clone_size: .; j_call: TRBJ2-3; cdr3_length: 16; cdr3_aa: CASSDYSGGSTDTQYF; cdr3_nt: TGTGCCAGCAGCGACTATAGCGGGGGAAGCACAGATACGCAGTATTTT
v_call: TRBV5-4; d_call: TRBD2; clone_size: .; j_call: TRBJ2-7; cdr3_length: 17; cdr3_aa: CASSLEGLAGIEYEQYF; cdr3_nt: TGTGCCAGCAGCTTAGAGGGACTAGCGGGAATCGAGTACGAGCAGTACTTC
v_call: TRBV14; d_call: .; clone_size: .; j_call: TRBJ2-1; cdr3_length: 11; cdr3_aa: CASSLVNEQFF; cdr3_nt: TGTGCCAGCAGCCTCGTTAATGAGCAGTTCTTC
v_call: TRBV25-1; d_call: TRBD1; clone_size: .; j_call: TRBJ2-1; cdr3_length: 16; cdr3_aa: CASSEPGTGSYNEQFF; cdr3_nt: TGTGCCAGCAGTGAACCGGGGACAGGCTCCTACAATGAGCAGTTCTTC
v_call: TRBV19; d_call: .; clone_size: .; j_call: TRBJ1-1; cdr3_length: 13; cdr3_aa: CASSRVGGTEAFF; cdr3_nt: TGTGCCAGTTCCAGGGTGGGGGGGACTGAAGCTTTCTTT
v_call: TRBV2; d_call: .; clone_size: once; j_call: TRBJ1-2; cdr3_length: 14; cdr3_aa: CASSGQVANYGYTF; cdr3_nt: TGTGCCAGCAGTGGGCAGGTAGCTAACTATGGCTACACCTTC